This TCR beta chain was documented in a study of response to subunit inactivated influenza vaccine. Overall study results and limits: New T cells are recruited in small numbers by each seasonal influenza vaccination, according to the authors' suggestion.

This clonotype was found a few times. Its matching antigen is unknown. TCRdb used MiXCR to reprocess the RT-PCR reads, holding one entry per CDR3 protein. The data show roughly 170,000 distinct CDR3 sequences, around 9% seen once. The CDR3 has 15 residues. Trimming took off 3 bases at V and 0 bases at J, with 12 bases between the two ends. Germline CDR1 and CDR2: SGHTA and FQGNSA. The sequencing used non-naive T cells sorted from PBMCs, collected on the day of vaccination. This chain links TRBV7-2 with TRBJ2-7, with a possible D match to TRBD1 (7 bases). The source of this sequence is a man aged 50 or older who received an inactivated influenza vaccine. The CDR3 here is CASSFIQGGSYEQYF. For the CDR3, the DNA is TGTGCCAGCAGCTTTATTCAGGGGGGCTCCTACGAGCAGTACTTC.